This TCR beta chain was observed in a study of spatial heterogeneity in lung cancer. The CDR3 contains 15 residues. CDR1 and CDR2 (germline): DFQATT, SNEGSKA (reference sequence). V lost 2 bases, J lost 8 bases, and 19 bases lay in between. TCRdb processed the 5' RACE reads anew with MiXCR; each CDR3 protein has one entry. The table lists some 10,000 distinct CDR3 sequences, roughly 6.7% of them singletons. The time point here: sample taken at primary tumor resection. The study sequenced unsorted whole RNA from tumor, nontumor lung or frozen PBMC. General study points: How many expanded intratumoral alpha and beta TCRs were present tracked the tumor mutation count, which was a count of nonsynonymous mutations. Counts of ubiquitous and regional expanded TCRs tracked ubiquitous and regional nonsynonymous mutations, respectively.

To note about this clonotype: Its antigen is currently unknown.

This sequence joins TRBV20-1 and TRBJ1-5; tentatively, D is TRBD1 (6 bases). The origin of this receptor is a male donor with early-stage non-small cell lung cancer. The source was lung tumor tissue, collected at surgery. The CDR3 sequence is CSARPLQGSMKPQHF. The DNA for the CDR3 is TGCAGTGCTAGACCTCTACAGGGTTCGATGAAGCCCCAGCATTTT.